These 24 T cell receptor beta chains share one sample of origin, sequenced in a study of monozygotic twins with inflammatory bowel disease. TCRdb re-called the 5' RACE reads and gives one entry per CDR3 protein, without DNA. The listing contains about 380,000 distinct CDR3 sequences. Input material: blood. The receptors derive from a human donor with ulcerative colitis or Crohn's disease, or a healthy co-twin of an affected twin (not recorded which).

The chain carries TRBV6-1 and TRBJ2-3; TCRdb's D gene call, TRBD2, goes unchecked for lack of DNA. CDR3 size: 14 residues. CDR1 MNHNS and CDR2 SASEGT come from the germline V gene. The CDR3 reads CATSGLPPPDTQYF.

The chain couples TRBV7-9 to TRBJ2-7; TCRdb gives TRBD1 as the D gene, but with no DNA this cannot be confirmed. Germline assignment: CDR1 SEHNR and CDR2 FQNEAQ (reference sequence). This CDR3 has 13 residues. CDR3 loop: CASSFGRVYEQYF.

The rearrangement links TRBV24-1 to TRBJ2-3; TCRdb names TRBD2, which stays unverified in the absence of DNA. The V gene's germline CDR1 is KGHDR and CDR2 SFDVKD. This CDR3 has 17 amino acids. The CDR3 loop reads CATSDSNTAGSTDTQYF.

This sequence joins TRBV5-6 and TRBJ1-1; TCRdb picks TRBD1, but there is no DNA to check that call. The germline V gene has CDR1 SGHDT and CDR2 YYEEEE. The CDR3 runs to 16 residues. CDR3 residues: CGSSLRGAGSGTEAFF.

This rearrangement joins TRBV3-1 to TRBJ2-3. Germline-derived CDR1 and CDR2 are LGHDT and YNNKEL (reference sequence). CDR3 size: 13 residues. The CDR3 here is CASSPWSTDTQYF.

This rearrangement joins TRBV7-9 to TRBJ2-2; TCRdb designates TRBD1, a call that cannot be tested without DNA. The CDR3 is 16 residues long. The germline gives CDR1 SEHNR, CDR2 FQNEAQ (reference sequence). CDR3 in amino acids: CATQTGQVLEIGELFF.

The chain is built from TRBV5-1 and TRBJ2-3; as DNA is missing, the TRBD1 call by TCRdb cannot be tested. Germline V CDR1 and CDR2: SGHRS, YFSETQ. The CDR3 loop spans 16 amino acids. The CDR3 protein is CASSRTPDSYTDTQYF.

V usage is TRBV6-9 and J usage is TRBJ2-7; TCRdb returns TRBD1, unconfirmable since there is no DNA. The CDR3 totals 17 residues. Germline CDR1 reads MNHGY; CDR2 reads SVAAGI. The CDR3 region is CASSYSEGAAPSYEQYF.

The J gene is TRBJ2-4, the V gene TRBV20-1; TCRdb picks TRBD1, but there is no DNA to check that call. Per germline, CDR1 DFQATT and CDR2 SNEGSKA (reference sequence). The CDR3 spans 14 residues. The CDR3 loop is CSASTGGPKNIQYF.

The chain joins TRBV20-1 to TRBJ2-4. This CDR3 has 14 residues. Germline V gene lookup returns CDR1 DFQATT and CDR2 SNEGSKA (reference sequence). This CDR3 reads CSARDYTQGNIQYF.

V gene TRBV20-1 combines with J gene TRBJ1-2; there is no DNA to check the TCRdb D call of TRBD1. Germline CDR1 and CDR2: DFQATT and SNEGSKA (reference sequence). The CDR3 spans 13 residues. The CDR3 reads CSARTFRGDGYTF.

This rearrangement joins TRBV11-1 to TRBJ2-3; TCRdb names TRBD1, which stays unverified in the absence of DNA. The CDR3 sequence is 18 residues long. Germline lookup yields CDR1 SGHAT and CDR2 FQDESV (reference sequence). CDR3 sequence: CASPILGGGRSSTDTQYF.

This sequence joins TRBV9 and TRBJ2-5. The CDR3 consists of 14 residues. Germline CDR1 reads SGDLS; CDR2 reads YYNGEE. The CDR3: CASSVGQTRETQYF.

The chain recombines TRBV5-1 with TRBJ2-3. Germline assignment: CDR1 SGHRS and CDR2 YFSETQ. The CDR3 totals 13 residues. The CDR3 region is CASSPEVRDTQYF.

The chain employs TRBV7-2 and TRBJ1-6. The germline V gene encodes CDR1 SGHTA and CDR2 FQGNSA. This CDR3 region has 13 residues. CDR3 sequence reads: CASSSREGSPLHF.

The chain's CDR3 is CASSEGGGLPYQETQYF. J is TRBJ2-5 and V is TRBV6-1; the TCRdb call, TRBD2, lacks DNA for checking. Looked up from germline, CDR1 is MNHNS and CDR2 is SASEGT. The CDR3 extends over 17 amino acids.

The chain combines TRBV20-1 with TRBJ2-1; without DNA, the TCRdb call of TRBD2 cannot be checked. This CDR3 has 15 amino acids. The V gene's germline CDR1 is DFQATT and CDR2 SNEGSKA (reference sequence). The CDR3 sequence: CSASLFLTSGSEQFF.

The rearrangement uses TRBV7-2 and TRBJ2-3. The germline V gene has CDR1 SGHTA and CDR2 FQGNSA. The CDR3 runs to 13 residues. CDR3 loop: CASSSRIADTQYF. Combining the CDR3 with reference TRBV7-2 and TRBJ2-3 gives the whole variable domain GAGVSQSPSNKVTEKGKDVELRCDPISGHTALYWYRQSLGQGLEFLIYFQGNSAPDKSGLPSDRFSAERTGGSVSTLTIQRTQQEDSAVYLCASSSRIADTQYFGPGTRLTVL.

The V gene is TRBV7-3, the J gene TRBJ1-6; as DNA is missing, the TRBD1 call by TCRdb cannot be tested. The CDR3 extends over 16 amino acids. The germline V gene encodes CDR1 SGHTA and CDR2 FQGTGA. The CDR3 is CAGSLYGGTGGSPLHF.

The rearrangement links TRBV5-1 to TRBJ1-2; there is no DNA to check the TCRdb D call of TRBD1. From germline, CDR1 is SGHRS and CDR2 YFSETQ. CDR3 length: 17 amino acids. CDR3 residues: CASSDWTSRQANYGYTF.

The chain uses TRBV7-2 and TRBJ1-2; TCRdb returns TRBD1, unconfirmable since there is no DNA. Per the germline V gene, CDR1 is SGHTA and CDR2 is FQGNSA. This CDR3 has 16 residues. This chain's CDR3 is CASSSAGTGVGYGYTF.

CDR3 loop: CASTSANTEAFF. This chain links TRBV6-2 or TRBV6-3 with TRBJ1-1. The CDR3 has 12 amino acids. The germline V gene has CDR1 MNHEY and CDR2 SVGEGT.

The J gene is TRBJ1-6, the V gene TRBV5-1. The CDR3 length is 15 residues. Germline assignment: CDR1 SGHRS and CDR2 YFSETQ. This CDR3 reads CASSSDGRNNSPLHF.

The V and J genes are TRBV7-2 and TRBJ2-5; lacking DNA, the TRBD2 call made by TCRdb goes unchecked. Looked up from germline, CDR1 is SGHTA and CDR2 is FQGNSA. The CDR3 contains 18 residues. This chain's CDR3 is CASSLAALLAGAQETQYF.